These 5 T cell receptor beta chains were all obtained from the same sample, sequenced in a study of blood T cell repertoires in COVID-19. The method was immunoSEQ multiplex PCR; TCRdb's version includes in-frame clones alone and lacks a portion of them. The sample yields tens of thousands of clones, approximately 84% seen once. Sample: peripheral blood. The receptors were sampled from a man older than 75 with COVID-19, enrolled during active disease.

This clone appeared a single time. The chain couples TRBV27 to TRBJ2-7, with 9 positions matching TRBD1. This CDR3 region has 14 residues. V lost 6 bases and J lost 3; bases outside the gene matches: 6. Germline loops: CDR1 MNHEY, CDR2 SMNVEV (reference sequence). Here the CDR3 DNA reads TGTGCCAGCAGCCCCGGGACAGGGTACTACGAGCAGTACTTC. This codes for CASSPGTGYYEQYF.

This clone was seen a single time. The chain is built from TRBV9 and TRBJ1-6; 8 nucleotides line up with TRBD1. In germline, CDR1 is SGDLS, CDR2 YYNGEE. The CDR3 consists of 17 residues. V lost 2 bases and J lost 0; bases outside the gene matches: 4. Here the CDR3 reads CASSVNRGSSYNSPLHF. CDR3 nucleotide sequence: TGTGCCAGCAGCGTTAACAGGGGGAGCTCCTATAATTCACCCCTCCACTTT.

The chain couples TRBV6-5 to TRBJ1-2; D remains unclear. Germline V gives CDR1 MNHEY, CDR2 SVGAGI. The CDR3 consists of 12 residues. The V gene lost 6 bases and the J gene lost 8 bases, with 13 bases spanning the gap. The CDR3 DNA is TGTGCCAGCAGCCTCGACTTGCGCGGCTACACCTTC. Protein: CASSLDLRGYTF.

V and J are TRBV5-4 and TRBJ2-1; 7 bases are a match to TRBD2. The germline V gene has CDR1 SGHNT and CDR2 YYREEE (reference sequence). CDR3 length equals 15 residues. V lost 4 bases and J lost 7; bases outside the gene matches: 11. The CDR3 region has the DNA TGTGCCAGCAGCGTTGAGGCTAGCGGTTTTAATGAGCAGTTCTTC. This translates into CASSVEASGFNEQFF.

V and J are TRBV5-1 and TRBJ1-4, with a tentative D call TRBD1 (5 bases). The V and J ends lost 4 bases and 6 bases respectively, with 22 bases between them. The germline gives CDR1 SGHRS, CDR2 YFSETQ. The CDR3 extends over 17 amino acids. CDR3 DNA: TGCGCCAGCAGCCCGGGAGTGACCGCCGGGGGGGATGAAAAACTGTTTTTT. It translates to CASSPGVTAGGDEKLFF.